This TCR beta chain was sequenced during a study of vaccination effects on CD4 cells after COVID-19. Looking at the study overall: Post-vaccine samples followed the second dose by a median of 72 days. Findings of the study overall: Substantial clonal contraction characterized both infection- and vaccine-induced clones late after vaccination.

This clone appeared a single time. Antigen: not known. The germline gene is not matched at one end of the junction; a read error may be the cause. Isolating CD4+ T cells followed ten to eleven days of culture. It was between March and December 2020 that the person had a SARS-CoV-2 infection confirmed by PCR. All study participants received two doses of BNT162b2 or mRNA-1273 vaccine. At days 3 and 7, half of the medium was exchanged for IL-2 medium. TCRdb's copy holds only in-frame clones and misses some; the assay was immunoSEQ multiplex PCR. The sample records tens of thousands of clones, around three quarters being singletons. This CDR3 region has 16 residues. Germline CDR1 SSHAT, CDR2 FNYEAQ (reference sequence).

The source material was CD4+ T cells from PBMCs cultured without peptide, sampled after COVID-19 vaccination. The sequence was collected from a human donor who had a prior SARS-CoV-2 infection. This chain links TRBV7-7 with TRBJ2-5; 8 nucleotides line up with TRBD2. The CDR3 sequence is CASSLGPAGDQETQYF. The CDR3 DNA is TGTGCTAGCAGCTTAGGGCCAGCGGGAGACCAAGAGACCCAGTACTTC.